In this sample, the clone carrying this TCR beta chain turned up a few times. Its specificity is not known. This CDR3 contains 16 residues. Germline CDR1 ENHRY, CDR2 SYGVKD. The V and J ends lost 4 bases and 4 bases respectively, with 17 bases between them. Expressed TCRB transcripts were sequenced, since all the RNA that had been isolated was reverse transcribed. Repertoires were generated with immunoSEQ multiplex PCR, while TCRdb's copy carries only in-frame clones and drops some. Of fewer than 650,000 clones listed, 15% to 19% are singletons. This sample was included in a study of beta chain features in type 1 diabetes. The wider study: Sorted cells examined across all samples numbered 100 million to 140 million. The study's findings and limits: Shortening that was moderate but significant affected the TCRB CDR3s of Type 1 diabetes patients in all four CD4+ subsets.

The origin of this receptor is a man younger than 35 in good health. Sequencing was performed on naive CD4+ T cells from blood. This chain uses TRBV10-3 with TRBJ2-1; D possibly corresponds to TRBD1 (6 bases). The CDR3: CAISASVQGLYNEQFF. In nucleotides, the CDR3 is TGTGCCATCAGTGCATCTGTACAGGGCCTATACAATGAGCAGTTCTTC.